The TCR beta chain under discussion was sequenced for a study of technical replicates of blood from several donors. Trimming took off 5 bases at V and 5 bases at J, with 18 bases between the two ends. The CDR3 has 15 amino acids. Germline assignment: CDR1 MNHEY and CDR2 SMNVEV (reference sequence). Method: immunoSEQ multiplex PCR; TCRdb's copy keeps in-frame clones and lacks some. Counted here are about 80,000 clones, about 93% occurring once; the ten biggest clones make up 0.3% to 0.45%. Sequencing was performed on T cells isolated from PBMCs. This sequence was found in a human donor in good health. The chain joins TRBV27 to TRBJ2-5, with D perhaps TRBD2 (6 bases). For the CDR3, the DNA is TGTGCCAGCAGTACATATAGCGGAGAGGGGGAGACCCAGTACTTC. The encoded protein is CASSTYSGEGETQYF.